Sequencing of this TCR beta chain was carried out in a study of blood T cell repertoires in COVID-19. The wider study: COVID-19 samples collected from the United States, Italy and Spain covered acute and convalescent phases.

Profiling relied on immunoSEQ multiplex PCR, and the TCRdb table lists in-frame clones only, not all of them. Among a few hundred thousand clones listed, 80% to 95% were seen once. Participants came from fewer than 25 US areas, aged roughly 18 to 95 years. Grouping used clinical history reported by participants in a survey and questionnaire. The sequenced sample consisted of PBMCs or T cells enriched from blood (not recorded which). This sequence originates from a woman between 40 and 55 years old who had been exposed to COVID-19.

The CDR3 DNA sequence: TGTGCCAGTAGATATTCGGGTAGCAATCAGCCCCAGCATTTT. It is translated as CASRYSGSNQPQHF. The J gene is TRBJ1-5, the V gene TRBV19; D gene uncertain. V was cut by 6 bases and J by 0 bases, with 9 bases left in between. Germline V CDR1 and CDR2: LNHDA, SQIVND (reference sequence). The CDR3 has 14 residues.